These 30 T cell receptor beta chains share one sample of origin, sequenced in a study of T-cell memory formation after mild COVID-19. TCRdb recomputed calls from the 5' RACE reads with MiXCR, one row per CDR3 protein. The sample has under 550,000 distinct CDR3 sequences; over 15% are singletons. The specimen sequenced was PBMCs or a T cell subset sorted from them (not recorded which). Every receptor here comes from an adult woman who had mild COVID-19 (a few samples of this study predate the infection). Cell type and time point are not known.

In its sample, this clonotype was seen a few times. For the CDR3, the DNA is TGTGCCAGCAGCCTGACAGGGGAAGTAACAGATACGCAGTATTTT. As protein: CASSLTGEVTDTQYF. This chain uses TRBV21-1 with TRBJ2-3; the table's D call TRBD1 went unverified against the DNA. TRBV21-1 is shown as a pseudogene. CDR3 length equals 15 residues.

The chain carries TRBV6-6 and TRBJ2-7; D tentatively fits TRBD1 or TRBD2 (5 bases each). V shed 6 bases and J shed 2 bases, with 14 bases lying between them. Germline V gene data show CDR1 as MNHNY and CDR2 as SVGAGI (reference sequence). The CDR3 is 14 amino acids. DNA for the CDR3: TGTGCCAGCAGCACCGGGACCGCCACCTACGAGCAGTACTTC. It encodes CASSTGTATYEQYF.

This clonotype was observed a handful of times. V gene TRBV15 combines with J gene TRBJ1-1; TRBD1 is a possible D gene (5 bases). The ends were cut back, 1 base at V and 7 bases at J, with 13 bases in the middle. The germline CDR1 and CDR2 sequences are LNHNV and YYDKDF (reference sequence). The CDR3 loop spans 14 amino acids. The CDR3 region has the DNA TGTGCCACCAGCAGAGTGCCTGACAGTTTTGAAGCTTTCTTT. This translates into CATSRVPDSFEAFF.

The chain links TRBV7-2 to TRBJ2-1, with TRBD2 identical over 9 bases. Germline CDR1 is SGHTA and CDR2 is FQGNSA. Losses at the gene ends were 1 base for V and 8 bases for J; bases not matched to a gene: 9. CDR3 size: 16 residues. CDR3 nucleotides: TGTGCCAGCAGCTTAGGATTTCTTAGCGGGAGCGATGAGCAGTTCTTC. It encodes CASSLGFLSGSDEQFF.

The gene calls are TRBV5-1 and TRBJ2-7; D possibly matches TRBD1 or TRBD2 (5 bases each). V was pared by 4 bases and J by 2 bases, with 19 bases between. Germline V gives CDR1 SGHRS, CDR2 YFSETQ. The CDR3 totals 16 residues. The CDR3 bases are TGCGCCAGCAGCCAAAAAACGGGGCCCCCCACCTACGAGCAGTACTTC. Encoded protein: CASSQKTGPPTYEQYF.

The DNA for the CDR3 is TGTGCCTGGGGGGGACTAGCGGGAGGCGCTTCTAGGGAGCAGTACTTC. Its translation is CAWGGLAGGASREQYF. The rearrangement links TRBV30 to TRBJ2-7, with TRBD2 matching 15 bases. CDR3 length equals 16 residues. V dropped 5 bases and J dropped 7; count of bases not matched to a gene: 12. Germline CDR1 and CDR2: GTSNPN and SVGIG (reference sequence).

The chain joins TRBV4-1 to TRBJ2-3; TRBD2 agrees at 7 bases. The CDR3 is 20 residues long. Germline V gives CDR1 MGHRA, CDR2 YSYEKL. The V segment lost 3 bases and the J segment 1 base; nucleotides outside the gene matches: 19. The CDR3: CASSHVVAKRRGGGTDTQYF. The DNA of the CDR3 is TGCGCCAGCAGCCACGTAGTAGCGAAACGGCGGGGAGGGGGCACAGATACGCAGTATTTT.

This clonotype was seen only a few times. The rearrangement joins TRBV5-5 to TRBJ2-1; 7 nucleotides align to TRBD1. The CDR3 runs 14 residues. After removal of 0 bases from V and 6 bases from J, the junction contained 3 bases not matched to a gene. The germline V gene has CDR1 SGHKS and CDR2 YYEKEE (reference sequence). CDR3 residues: CASSLDRGFNEQFF. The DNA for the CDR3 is TGTGCCAGCAGCTTGGACAGGGGATTCAATGAGCAGTTCTTC.

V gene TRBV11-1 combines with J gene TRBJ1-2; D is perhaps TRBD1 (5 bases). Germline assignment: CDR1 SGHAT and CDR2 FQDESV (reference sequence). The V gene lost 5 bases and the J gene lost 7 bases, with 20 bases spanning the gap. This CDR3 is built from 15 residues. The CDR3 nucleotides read TGTGCCAGCAGCCGAACCTACGACAGTGTTGGTGGCTACACCTTC. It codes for CASSRTYDSVGGYTF.

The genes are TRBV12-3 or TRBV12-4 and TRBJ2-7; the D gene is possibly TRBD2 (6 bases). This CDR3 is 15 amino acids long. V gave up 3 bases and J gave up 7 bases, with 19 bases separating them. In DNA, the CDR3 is TGTGCCAGCAGTTTCACAGCGGGCCGGCCCAGAGAGCAGTACTTC. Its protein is CASSFTAGRPREQYF.

CDR3: CSARDSTGFDEQYF. The CDR3 region has the DNA TGCAGTGCTAGAGACTCGACAGGGTTTGACGAGCAGTACTTC. J is TRBJ2-7 and V is TRBV20-1, with 7 bases aligning to TRBD1. There are 14 residues in the CDR3. Germline V gives CDR1 DFQATT, CDR2 SNEGSKA (reference sequence). With 0 bases clipped from V and 5 bases from J, the junction kept 7 bases outside the gene matches.

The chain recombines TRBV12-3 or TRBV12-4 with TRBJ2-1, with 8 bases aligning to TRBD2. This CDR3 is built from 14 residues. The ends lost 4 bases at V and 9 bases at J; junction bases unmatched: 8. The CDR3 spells CASSSPGLGGEQFF. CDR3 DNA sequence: TGTGCCAGCAGTTCCCCGGGACTAGGAGGTGAGCAGTTCTTC.

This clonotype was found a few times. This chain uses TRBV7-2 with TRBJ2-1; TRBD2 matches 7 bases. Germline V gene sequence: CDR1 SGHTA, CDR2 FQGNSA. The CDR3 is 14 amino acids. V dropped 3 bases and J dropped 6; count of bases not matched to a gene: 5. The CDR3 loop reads CASSLGGEINEQFF. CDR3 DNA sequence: TGTGCCAGCAGCTTGGGGGGGGAGATCAATGAGCAGTTCTTC.

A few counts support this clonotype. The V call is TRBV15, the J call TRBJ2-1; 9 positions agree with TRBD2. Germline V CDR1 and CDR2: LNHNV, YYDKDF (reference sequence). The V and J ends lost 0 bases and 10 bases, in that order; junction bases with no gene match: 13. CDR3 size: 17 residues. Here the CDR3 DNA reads TGTGCCACCAGCAGAGATCTGCGGGAGGGCCGACTTGAAGAGCAGTTCTTC. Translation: CATSRDLREGRLEEQFF.

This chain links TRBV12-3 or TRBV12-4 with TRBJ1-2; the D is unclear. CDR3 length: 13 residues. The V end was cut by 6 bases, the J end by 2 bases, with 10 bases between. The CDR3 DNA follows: TGTGCCAGCAGCCATGGACGGAACTATGGCTACACCTTC. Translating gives CASSHGRNYGYTF.

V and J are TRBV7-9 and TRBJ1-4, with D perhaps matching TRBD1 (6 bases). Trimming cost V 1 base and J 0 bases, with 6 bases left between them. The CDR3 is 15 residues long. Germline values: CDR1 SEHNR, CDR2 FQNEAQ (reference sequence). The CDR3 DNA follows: TGTGCCAGCAGCTTAGGGGACACAACTAATGAAAAACTGTTTTTT. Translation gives CASSLGDTTNEKLFF.

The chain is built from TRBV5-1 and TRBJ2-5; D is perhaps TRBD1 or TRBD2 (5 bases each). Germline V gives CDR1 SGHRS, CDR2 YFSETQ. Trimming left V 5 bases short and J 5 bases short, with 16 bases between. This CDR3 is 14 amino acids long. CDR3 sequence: CASSGYGAWETQYF. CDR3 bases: TGCGCCAGCAGTGGGTACGGGGCCTGGGAGACCCAGTACTTC.

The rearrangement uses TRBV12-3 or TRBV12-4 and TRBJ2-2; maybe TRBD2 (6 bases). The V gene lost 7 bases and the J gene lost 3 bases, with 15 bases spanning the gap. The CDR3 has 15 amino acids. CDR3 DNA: TGTGCCAGCATTCGACTAGGGCTCGACACCGGGGAGCTGTTTTTT. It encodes CASIRLGLDTGELFF.

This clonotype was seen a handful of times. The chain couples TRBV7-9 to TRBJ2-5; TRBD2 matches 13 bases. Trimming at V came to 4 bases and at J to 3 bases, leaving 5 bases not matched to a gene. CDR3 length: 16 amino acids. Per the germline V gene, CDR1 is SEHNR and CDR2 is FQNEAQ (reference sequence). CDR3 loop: CASSSPTSGGKETQYF. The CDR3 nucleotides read TGTGCCAGCAGCTCACCGACTAGCGGGGGGAAAGAGACCCAGTACTTC.

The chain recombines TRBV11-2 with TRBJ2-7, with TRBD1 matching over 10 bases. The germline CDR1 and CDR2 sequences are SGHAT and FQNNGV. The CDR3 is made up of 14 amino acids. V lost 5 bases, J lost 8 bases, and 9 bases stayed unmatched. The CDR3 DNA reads TGTGCCAGCAGCCCGGACAGGGGGGTCGTCAAGCAGTACTTC. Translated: CASSPDRGVVKQYF.

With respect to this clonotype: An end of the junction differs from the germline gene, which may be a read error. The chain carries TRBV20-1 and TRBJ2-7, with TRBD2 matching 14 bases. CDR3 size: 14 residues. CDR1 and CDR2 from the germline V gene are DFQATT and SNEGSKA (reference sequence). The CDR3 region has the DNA TGCAGTGCGAGAGGCGGGACTAGCGGGAGTGAGCAGTACTTC. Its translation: CSARGGTSGSEQYF.

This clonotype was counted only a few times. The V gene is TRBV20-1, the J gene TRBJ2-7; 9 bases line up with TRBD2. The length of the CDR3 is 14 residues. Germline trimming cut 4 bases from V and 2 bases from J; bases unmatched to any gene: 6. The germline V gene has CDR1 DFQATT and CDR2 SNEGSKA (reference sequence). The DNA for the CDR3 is TGCAGTGCTAAAGGGACTAGCACACCCTACGAGCAGTACTTC. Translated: CSAKGTSTPYEQYF.

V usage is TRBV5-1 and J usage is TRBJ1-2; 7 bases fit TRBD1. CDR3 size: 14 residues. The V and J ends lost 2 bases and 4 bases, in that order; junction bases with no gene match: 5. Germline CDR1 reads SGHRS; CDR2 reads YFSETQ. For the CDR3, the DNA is TGCGCCAGCAGCTTATCGCAGGGGGTCTATGGCTACACCTTC. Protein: CASSLSQGVYGYTF. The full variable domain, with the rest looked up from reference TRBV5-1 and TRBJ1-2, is KAGVTQTPRYLIKTRGQQVTLSCSPISGHRSVSWYQQTPGQGLQFLFEYFSETQRNKGNFPGRFSGRQFSNSRSEMNVSTLELGDSALYLCASSLSQGVYGYTFGSGTRLTVV.

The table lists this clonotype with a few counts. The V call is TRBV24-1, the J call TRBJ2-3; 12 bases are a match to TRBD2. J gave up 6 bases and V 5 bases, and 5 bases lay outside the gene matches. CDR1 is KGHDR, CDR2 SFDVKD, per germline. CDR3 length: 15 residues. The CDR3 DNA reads TGTGCCACCAGTGCCACTAGCGGGAGGCCCGATACGCAGTATTTT. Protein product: CATSATSGRPDTQYF.

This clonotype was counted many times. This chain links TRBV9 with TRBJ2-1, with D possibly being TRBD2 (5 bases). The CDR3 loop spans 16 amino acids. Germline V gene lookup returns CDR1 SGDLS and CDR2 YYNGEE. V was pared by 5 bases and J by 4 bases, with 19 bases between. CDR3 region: CASSPLSASSYNEQFF. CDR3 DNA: TGTGCCAGCAGTCCTTTGTCGGCTAGCTCGTACAATGAGCAGTTCTTC.

The CDR3 region has the DNA TGTGCCAGCAGCGTAGGAGGGGGAAACGGGGAGCTGTTTTTT. The encoded protein is CASSVGGGNGELFF. The chain links TRBV9 to TRBJ2-2; TRBD1 might be the D (6 bases). The CDR3 is 14 residues long. Germline CDR1 reads SGDLS; CDR2 reads YYNGEE. V was clipped by 0 bases and J by 7 bases, with 10 bases between them.

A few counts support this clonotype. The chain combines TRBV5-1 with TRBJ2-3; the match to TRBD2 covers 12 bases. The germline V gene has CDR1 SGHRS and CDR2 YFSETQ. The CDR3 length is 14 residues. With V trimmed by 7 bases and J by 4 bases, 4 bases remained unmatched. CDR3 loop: CASVGLAGSDTQYF. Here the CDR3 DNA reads TGCGCCAGCGTGGGACTAGCGGGTTCAGATACGCAGTATTTT.

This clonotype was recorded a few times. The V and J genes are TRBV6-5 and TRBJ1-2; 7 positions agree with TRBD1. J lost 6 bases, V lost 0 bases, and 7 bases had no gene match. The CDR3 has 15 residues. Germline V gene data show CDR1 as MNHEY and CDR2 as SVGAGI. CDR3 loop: CASSYSRQGMNGYTF. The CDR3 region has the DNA TGTGCCAGCAGTTACTCCCGACAGGGTATGAATGGCTACACCTTC.

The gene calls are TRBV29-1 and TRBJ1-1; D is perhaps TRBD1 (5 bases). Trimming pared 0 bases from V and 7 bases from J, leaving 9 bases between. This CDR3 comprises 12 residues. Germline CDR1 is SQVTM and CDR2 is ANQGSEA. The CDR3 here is CSVEETVGEAFF. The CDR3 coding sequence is TGCAGCGTTGAAGAGACAGTGGGTGAAGCTTTCTTT.

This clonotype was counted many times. The CDR3 sequence: CAISEFGGELFF. Here the CDR3 DNA reads TGTGCCATCAGTGAGTTTGGCGGGGAGCTGTTTTTT. The chain uses TRBV10-3 and TRBJ2-2; unclear D gene. Germline V gene data show CDR1 as ENHRY and CDR2 as SYGVKD. The CDR3 totals 12 residues. The V gene lost 1 base and the J gene lost 7 bases, with 4 bases spanning the gap.